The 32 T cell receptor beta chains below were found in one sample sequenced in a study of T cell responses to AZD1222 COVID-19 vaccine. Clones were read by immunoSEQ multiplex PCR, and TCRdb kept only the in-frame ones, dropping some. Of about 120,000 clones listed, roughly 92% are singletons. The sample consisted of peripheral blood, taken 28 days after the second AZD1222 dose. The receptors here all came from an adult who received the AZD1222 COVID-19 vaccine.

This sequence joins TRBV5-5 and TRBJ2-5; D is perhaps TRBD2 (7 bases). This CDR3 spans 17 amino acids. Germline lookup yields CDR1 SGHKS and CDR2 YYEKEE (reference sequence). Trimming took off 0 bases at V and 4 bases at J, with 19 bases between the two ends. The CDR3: CASSLVWGGTEGETQYF. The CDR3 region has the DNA TGTGCCAGCAGCTTGGTTTGGGGGGGCACTGAAGGAGAGACCCAGTACTTC.

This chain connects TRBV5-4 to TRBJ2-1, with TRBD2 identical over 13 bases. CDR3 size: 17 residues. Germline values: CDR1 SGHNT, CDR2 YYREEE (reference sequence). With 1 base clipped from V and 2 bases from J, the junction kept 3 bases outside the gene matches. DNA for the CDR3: TGTGCCAGCAGCTTGTGGACTAGCGGGAGAGCCTACAATGAGCAGTTCTTC. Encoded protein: CASSLWTSGRAYNEQFF. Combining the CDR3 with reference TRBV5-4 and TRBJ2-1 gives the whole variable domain ETGVTQSPTHLIKTRGQQVTLRCSSQSGHNTVSWYQQALGQGPQFIFQYYREEENGRGNFPPRFSGLQFPNYSSELNVNALELDDSALYLCASSLWTSGRAYNEQFFGPGTRLTVL.

The chain's CDR3 is CASSLTGNGQPQHF. The CDR3 DNA sequence: TGTGCCAGCAGCCTGACAGGGAATGGTCAGCCCCAGCATTTT. This rearrangement joins TRBV11-2 to TRBJ1-5, with 7 bases aligning to TRBD1. The CDR3 is made up of 14 amino acids. Germline V gives CDR1 SGHAT, CDR2 FQNNGV. Trimming at V came to 5 bases and at J to 6 bases, leaving 7 bases not matched to a gene.

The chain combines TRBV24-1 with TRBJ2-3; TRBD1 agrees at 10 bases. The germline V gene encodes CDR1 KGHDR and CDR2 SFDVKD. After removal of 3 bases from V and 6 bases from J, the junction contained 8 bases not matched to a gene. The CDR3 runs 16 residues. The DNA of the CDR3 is TGTGCCACCAGTGATGTCCGGGACAGGGGAAGGGATACGCAGTATTTT. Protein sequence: CATSDVRDRGRDTQYF.

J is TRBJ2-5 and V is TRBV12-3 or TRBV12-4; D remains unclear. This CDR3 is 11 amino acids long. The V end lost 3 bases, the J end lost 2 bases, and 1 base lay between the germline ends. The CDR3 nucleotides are TGTGCCAGCAGTTTTCAAGAGACCCAGTACTTC. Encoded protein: CASSFQETQYF.

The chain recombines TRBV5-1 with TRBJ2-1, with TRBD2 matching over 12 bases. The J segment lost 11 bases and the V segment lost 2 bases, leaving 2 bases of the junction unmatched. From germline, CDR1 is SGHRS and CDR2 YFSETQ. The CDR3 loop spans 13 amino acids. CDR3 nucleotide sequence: TGCGCCAGCAGCTTCGGGACTAGCGGGCAGCAGTTCTTC. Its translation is CASSFGTSGQQFF.

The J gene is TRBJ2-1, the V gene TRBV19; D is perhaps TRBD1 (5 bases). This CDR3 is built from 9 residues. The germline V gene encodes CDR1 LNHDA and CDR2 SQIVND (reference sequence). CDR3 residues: CTRARGQFF. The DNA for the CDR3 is TGTACCCGGGCAAGGGGACAGTTCTTC.

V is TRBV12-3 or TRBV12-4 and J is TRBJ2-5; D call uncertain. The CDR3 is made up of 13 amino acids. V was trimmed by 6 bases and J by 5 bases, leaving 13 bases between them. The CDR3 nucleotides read TGTGCCAGCAGCGCGGCTCCGCCGGAGACCCAGTACTTC. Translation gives CASSAAPPETQYF.

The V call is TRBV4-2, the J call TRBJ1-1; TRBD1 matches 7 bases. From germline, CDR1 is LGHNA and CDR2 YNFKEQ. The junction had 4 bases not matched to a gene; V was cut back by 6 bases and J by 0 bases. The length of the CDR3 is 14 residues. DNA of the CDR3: TGTGCCAGCAGGGGACAGCTAATGAACACTGAAGCTTTCTTT. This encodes CASRGQLMNTEAFF.

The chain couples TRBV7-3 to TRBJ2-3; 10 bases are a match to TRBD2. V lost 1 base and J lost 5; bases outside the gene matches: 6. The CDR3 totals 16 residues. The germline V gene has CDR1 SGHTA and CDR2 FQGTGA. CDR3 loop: CASSLKAGGPIDTQYF. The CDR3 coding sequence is TGTGCCAGCAGCTTAAAAGCGGGAGGGCCAATAGATACGCAGTATTTT.

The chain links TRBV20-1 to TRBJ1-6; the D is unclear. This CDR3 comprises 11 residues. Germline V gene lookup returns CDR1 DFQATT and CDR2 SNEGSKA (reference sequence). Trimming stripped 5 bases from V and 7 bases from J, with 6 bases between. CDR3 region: CSASMNSPLHF. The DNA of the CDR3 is TGCAGTGCTTCTATGAATTCACCCCTCCACTTT.

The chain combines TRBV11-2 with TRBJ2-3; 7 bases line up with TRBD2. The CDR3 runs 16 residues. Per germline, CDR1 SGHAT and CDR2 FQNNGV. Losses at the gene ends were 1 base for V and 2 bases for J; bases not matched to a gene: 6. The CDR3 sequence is CASSLVGDYHTDTQYF. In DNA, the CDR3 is TGTGCCAGCAGCTTAGTAGGGGACTACCACACAGATACGCAGTATTTT.

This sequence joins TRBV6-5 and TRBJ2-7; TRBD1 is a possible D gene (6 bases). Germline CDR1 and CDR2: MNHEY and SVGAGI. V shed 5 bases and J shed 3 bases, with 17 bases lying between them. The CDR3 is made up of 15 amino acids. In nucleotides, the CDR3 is TGTGCCAGCAGTCTTGCCTCGGGACAAGGCTACGAGCAGTACTTC. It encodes CASSLASGQGYEQYF.

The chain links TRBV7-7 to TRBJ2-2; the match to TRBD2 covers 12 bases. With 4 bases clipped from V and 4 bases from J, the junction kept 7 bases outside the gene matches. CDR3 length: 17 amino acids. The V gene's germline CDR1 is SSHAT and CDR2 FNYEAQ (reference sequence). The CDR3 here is CASSSGTSGFITGELFF. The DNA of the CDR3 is TGTGCCAGCAGCTCCGGGACTAGCGGGTTTATCACCGGGGAGCTGTTTTTT.

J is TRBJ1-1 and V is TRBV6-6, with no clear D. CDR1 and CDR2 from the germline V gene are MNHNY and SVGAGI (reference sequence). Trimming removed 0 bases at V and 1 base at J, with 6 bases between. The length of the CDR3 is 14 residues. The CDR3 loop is CASSYSGSNTEAFF. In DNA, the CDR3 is TGTGCCAGCAGTTACTCTGGATCGAACACTGAAGCTTTCTTT.

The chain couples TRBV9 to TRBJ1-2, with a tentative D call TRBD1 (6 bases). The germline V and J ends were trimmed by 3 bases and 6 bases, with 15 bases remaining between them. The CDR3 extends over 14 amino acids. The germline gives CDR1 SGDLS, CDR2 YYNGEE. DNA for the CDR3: TGTGCCAGCAGCGCCCCTGGGACAAAAAATGGCTACACCTTC. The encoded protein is CASSAPGTKNGYTF.

The CDR3 coding sequence is TGCAGTGCTAGTCTCCGGGAGGCCTTCCGGAGCACAGATACGCAGTATTTT. Its protein is CSASLREAFRSTDTQYF. The chain combines TRBV20-1 with TRBJ2-3, with 7 bases fitting TRBD2. J gave up 0 bases and V 3 bases, and 12 bases lay outside the gene matches. The CDR3 length is 17 residues. Germline V gene sequence: CDR1 DFQATT, CDR2 SNEGSKA (reference sequence).

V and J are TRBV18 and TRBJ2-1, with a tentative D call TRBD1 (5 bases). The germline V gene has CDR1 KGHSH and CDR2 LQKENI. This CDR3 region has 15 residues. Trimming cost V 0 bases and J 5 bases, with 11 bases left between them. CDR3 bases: TGTGCCAGCTCACCACCGAATAGGGGCGACAATGAGCAGTTCTTC. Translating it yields CASSPPNRGDNEQFF.

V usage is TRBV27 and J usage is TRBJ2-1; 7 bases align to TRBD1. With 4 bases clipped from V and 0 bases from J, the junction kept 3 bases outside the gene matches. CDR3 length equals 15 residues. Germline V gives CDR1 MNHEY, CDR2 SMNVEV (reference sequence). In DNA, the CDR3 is TGTGCCAGCAGTTCGACAGGGCGCTCCTACAATGAGCAGTTCTTC. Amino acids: CASSSTGRSYNEQFF.

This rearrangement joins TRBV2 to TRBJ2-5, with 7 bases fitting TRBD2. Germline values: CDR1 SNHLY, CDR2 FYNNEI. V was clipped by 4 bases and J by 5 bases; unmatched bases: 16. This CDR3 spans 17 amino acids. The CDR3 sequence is CASSVYNRGRAAETQYF. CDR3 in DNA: TGTGCCAGCAGTGTATATAATCGGGGGAGGGCCGCGGAGACCCAGTACTTC. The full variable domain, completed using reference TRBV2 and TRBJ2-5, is EPEVTQTPSHQVTQMGQEVILRCVPISNHLYFYWYRQILGQKVEFLVSFYNNEISEKSEIFDDQFSVERPDGSNFTLKIRSTKLEDSAMYFCASSVYNRGRAAETQYFGPGTRLLVL.

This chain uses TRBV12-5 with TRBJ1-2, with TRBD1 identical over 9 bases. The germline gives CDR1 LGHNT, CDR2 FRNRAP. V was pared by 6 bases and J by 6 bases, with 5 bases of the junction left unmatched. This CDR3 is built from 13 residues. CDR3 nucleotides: TGTGCTAGTGGAACAGGGGGCGCGAATGGCTACACCTTC. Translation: CASGTGGANGYTF. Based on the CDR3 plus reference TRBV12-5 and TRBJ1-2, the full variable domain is DARVTQTPRHKVTEMGQEVTMRCQPILGHNTVFWYRQTMMQGLELLAYFRNRAPLDDSGMPKDRFSAEMPDATLATLKIQPSEPRDSAVYFCASGTGGANGYTFGSGTRLTVV.

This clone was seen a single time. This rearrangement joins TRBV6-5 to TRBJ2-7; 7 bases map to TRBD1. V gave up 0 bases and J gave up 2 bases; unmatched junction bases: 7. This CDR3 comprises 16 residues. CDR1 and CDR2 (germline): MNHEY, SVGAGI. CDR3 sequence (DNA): TGTGCCAGCAGTTACTCGTGGCAGGGGGAAACCTACGAGCAGTACTTC. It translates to CASSYSWQGETYEQYF.

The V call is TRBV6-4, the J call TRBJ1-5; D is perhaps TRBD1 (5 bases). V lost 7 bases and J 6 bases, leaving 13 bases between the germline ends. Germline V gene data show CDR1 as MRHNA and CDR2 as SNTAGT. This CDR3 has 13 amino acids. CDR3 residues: CASTTREGQPQHF. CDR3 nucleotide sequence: TGTGCCAGCACCACCAGGGAAGGTCAGCCCCAGCATTTT.

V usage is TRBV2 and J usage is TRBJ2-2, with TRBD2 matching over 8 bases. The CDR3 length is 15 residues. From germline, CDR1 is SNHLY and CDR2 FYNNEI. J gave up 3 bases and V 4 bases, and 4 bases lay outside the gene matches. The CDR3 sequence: CASSGTSTDTGELFF. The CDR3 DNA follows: TGTGCCAGCAGTGGGACTAGCACGGACACCGGGGAGCTGTTTTTT.

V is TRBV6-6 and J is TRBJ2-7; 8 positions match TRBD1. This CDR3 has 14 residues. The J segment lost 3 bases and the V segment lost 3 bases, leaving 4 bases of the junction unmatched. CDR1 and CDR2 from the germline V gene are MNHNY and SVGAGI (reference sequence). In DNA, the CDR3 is TGTGCCAGCAGTTATAGGACAGGGAGCTACGAGCAGTACTTC. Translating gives CASSYRTGSYEQYF.

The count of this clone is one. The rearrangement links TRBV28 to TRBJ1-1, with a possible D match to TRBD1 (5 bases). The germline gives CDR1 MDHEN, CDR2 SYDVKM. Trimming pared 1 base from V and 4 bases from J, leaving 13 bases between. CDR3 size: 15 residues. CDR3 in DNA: TGTGCCAGCAGTTTATTGGCGCAGGGTATCACTGAAGCTTTCTTT. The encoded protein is CASSLLAQGITEAFF. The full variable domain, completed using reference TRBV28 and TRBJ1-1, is DVKVTQSSRYLVKRTGEKVFLECVQDMDHENMFWYRQDPGLGLRLIYFSYDVKMKEKGDIPEGYSVSREKKERFSLILESASTNQTSMYLCASSLLAQGITEAFFGQGTRLTVV.

CDR3 in DNA: TGTGCCAGCTCACCAACGCCGGTTGCGTACACTGAAGCTTTCTTT. This encodes CASSPTPVAYTEAFF. V usage is TRBV18 and J usage is TRBJ1-1; no definite D call. V was cut by 2 bases and J by 3 bases, with 13 bases left in between. The CDR3 has 15 residues. Germline V gene data show CDR1 as KGHSH and CDR2 as LQKENI.

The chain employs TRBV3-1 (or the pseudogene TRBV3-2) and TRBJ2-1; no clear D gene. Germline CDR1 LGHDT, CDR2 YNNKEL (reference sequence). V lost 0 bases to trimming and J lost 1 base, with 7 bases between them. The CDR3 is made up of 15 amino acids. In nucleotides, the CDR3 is TGTGCCAGCAGCCAAGATGGCCAATCCTACAATGAGCAGTTCTTC. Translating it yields CASSQDGQSYNEQFF.

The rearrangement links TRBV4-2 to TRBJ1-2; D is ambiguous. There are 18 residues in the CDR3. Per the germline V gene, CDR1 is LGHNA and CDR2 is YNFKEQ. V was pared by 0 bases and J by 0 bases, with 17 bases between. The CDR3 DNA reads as TGTGCCAGCAGCCAAGATTTGTCAGGTTCCCAAACTAACTATGGCTACACCTTC. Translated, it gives CASSQDLSGSQTNYGYTF.

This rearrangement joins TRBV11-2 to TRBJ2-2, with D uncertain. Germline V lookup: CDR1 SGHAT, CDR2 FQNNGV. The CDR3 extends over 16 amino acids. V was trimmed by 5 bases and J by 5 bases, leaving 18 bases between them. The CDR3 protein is CASSPASRVFTGELFF. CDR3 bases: TGTGCCAGCAGCCCCGCGAGTAGGGTTTTTACCGGGGAGCTGTTTTTT.

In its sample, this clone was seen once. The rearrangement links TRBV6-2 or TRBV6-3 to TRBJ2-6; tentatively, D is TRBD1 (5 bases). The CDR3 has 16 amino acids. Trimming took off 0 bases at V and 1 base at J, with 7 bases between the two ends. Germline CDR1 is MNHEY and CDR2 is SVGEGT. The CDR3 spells CASSYSGASGANVLTF. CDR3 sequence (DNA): TGTGCCAGCAGTTACTCAGGGGCTTCTGGGGCCAACGTCCTGACTTTC.

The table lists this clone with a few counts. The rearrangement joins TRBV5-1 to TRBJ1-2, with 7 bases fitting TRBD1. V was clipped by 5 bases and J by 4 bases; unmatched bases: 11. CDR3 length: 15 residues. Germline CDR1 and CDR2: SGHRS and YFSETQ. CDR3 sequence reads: CASRVGTAGFYGYTF. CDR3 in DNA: TGCGCCAGCAGAGTAGGGACAGCCGGATTCTATGGCTACACCTTC.